This T cell receptor beta chain was captured in a study of human T cells and chemical hapten exposure. Overall study results and limits: TCRs exceeding a frequency of 1 in 1000 stayed unchanged under DPC sensitization.

There are a few counts of this clonotype. No antigen is known for it. Time point indicated: healthy volunteer bleed at 6 weeks. Extraction of total RNA was performed on unfractionated whole blood. Original data processing: Sample TCR totals centred on a median of around 96,000, ranging roughly 20,000 to 700,000. TCRdb reprocessed the RACE reads via MiXCR and lists one record per CDR3 protein. The V and J calls and clone size are TCRdb's, not the authors'. The profile shows 30,000 to 40,000 distinct CDR3 sequences, roughly 5% of them singletons. The V end was cut by 1 base, the J end by 4 bases, with 11 bases between. The CDR3 spans 16 residues. The V gene's germline CDR1 is MGHRA and CDR2 YSYEKL.

This receptor was identified in a human donor in good health. Some clones in this sample may be carry-over from other donors' samples. The material sequenced was whole blood. V gene TRBV4-1 combines with J gene TRBJ2-6, with D perhaps given as TRBD1 or TRBD2 (6 bases each). CDR3 amino acids: CASSQVGGAGANVLTF. In DNA form, the CDR3 reads TGCGCCAGCAGCCAAGTGGGGGGCGCCGGGGCCAACGTCCTGACTTTC.